This record looks at one T cell receptor (beta chain) sequence and its context. CDR3 length: 16 residues. Unmatched junction bases numbered 7, after V lost 3 bases and J lost 5 bases. Germline values: CDR1 ENHRY, CDR2 SYGVKD. Amplification of TCR alpha and beta CDR3 regions from RNA used iRepertoire nested multiplex PCR. TCRdb called the multiplex PCR reads again in MiXCR, with one record for every CDR3 protein. Seen here are over 130,000 distinct CDR3 sequences, 30% to 40% observed once, and the top ten hold around 18%. The sample belongs to a study of glioma-infiltrating T cells. The rearrangement joins TRBV10-3 to TRBJ2-1, with TRBD2 identical over 10 bases. The sequence was collected from a human donor with low-grade glioma or glioblastoma, undergoing nonglioma brain surgery, or in good health (not recorded which). Sequencing was performed on glioma tissue, nonneoplastic brain tissue, or PBMCs (not recorded which). The CDR3 nucleotides read TGTGCCATCAGTGAACCGGGACTAGCGAGCCACAATGAGCAGTTCTTC. This sequence encodes CAISEPGLASHNEQFF.